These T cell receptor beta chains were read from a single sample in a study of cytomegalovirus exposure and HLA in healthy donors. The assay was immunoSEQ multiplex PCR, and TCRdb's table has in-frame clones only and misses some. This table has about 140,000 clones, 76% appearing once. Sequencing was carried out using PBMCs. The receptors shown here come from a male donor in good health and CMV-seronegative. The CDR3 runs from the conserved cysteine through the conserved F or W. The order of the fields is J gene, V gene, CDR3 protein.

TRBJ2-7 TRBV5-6 CASSRWMGDTFYEQYF
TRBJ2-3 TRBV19 CASSIGSGGSFADTQYF
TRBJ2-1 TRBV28 CASSKPRDSSYNEQFF
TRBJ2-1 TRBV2 CASSEQGGEQFF
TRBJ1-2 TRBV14 CASSQDSYGYTF
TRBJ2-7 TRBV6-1 CASSEVGASNYEQYF
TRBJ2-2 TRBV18 CASSPTGNTGELFF
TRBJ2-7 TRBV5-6 CASSFTPADSYEQYF
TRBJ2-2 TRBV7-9 CASTVTGFTTGELFF
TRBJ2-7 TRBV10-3 CAISGSQGYEQYF
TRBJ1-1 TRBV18 CASSPQDGGVTEAFF
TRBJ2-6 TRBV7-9 CSSSLTTGSGANVLTF
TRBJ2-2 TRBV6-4 CASRTQANTGELFF
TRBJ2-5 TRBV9 CASSVEQGETQYF
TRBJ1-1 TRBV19 CASSILPPGDSEAFF
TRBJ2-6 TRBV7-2 CASSLDVGSSGANVLTF
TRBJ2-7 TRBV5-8 CASSRSGGLGYEQYF
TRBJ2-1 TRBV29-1 CSVGGTSGGVFSSYNEQFF
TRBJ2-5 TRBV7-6 CASSLEVGGETQYF
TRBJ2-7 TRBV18 CASSPRIRGDEQYF
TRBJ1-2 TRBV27 CASSRRQGQGTYGYTF
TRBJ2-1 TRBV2 CASGQGGNEQFF
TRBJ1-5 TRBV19 CASSISSRQGSQPQHF
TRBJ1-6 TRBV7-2 CASSLVRQDNSPLHF
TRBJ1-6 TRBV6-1 CASRPTGVSNSPLHF
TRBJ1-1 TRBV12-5 CASGLGQGVFF
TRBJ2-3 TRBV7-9 CASSLRPAGESDTQYF
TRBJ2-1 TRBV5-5 CASRPSIGGSYNEQFF
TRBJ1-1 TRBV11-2 CASTQVGAQPEAFF
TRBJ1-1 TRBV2 CASSVVPEAFF
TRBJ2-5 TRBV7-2 CASSLSLAGSVETQYF
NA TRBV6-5 CASSYSGEDLSYEQYF
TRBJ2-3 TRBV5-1 CASSSLGGPGVTDTQYF